This T cell receptor beta chain was documented in a study of vaccination effects on CD4 cells after COVID-19. Points from the study as a whole: Late post-vaccination, clones induced by infection and those induced by vaccine underwent marked clonal contraction.

V gave up 4 bases and J gave up 7 bases, with 10 bases separating them. CDR1 is SNHLY and CDR2 is FYNNEI in the germline V gene. The CDR3 totals 12 residues. The authors isolated CD4+ T cells after around 10 days of culture. Two doses of BNT162b2 or mRNA-1273 vaccine were administered to participants. The assay was immunoSEQ multiplex PCR, and TCRdb's table has in-frame clones only and misses some. The sample lists more than 60,000 clones, 70% to 75% occurring once. About this clone itself: Its antigen is currently unknown.

The gene calls are TRBV2 and TRBJ1-1; D may be TRBD1 (5 bases). The material was CD4+ T cells from PBMCs cultured without peptide, obtained after COVID-19 vaccination. This clonotype originated in a human donor who received a COVID-19 vaccine. CDR3 in DNA: TGTGCCAGCAGTGTCCTGGGGGGTGAAGCTTTCTTT. Protein: CASSVLGGEAFF.